This T cell receptor (beta chain) was recorded in a study of OX40 agonist ivuxolimab in advanced cancers. Study-level background: Patients were treated with intravenous ivuxolimab, dosed at 0.01 to 10 mg/kg and infused every 2 weeks. Partial responses occurred in three patients (one hepatocellular carcinoma, two cutaneous melanoma).

Profiled with immunoSEQ multiplex PCR; TCRdb holds only in-frame clones, not every one. Of 100,000 to 150,000 clones listed, roughly 93% are singletons. The CDR3 is made up of 15 amino acids. The V call is TRBV21-1, the J call TRBJ2-1. TRBV21-1 is recorded as a pseudogene. Material: CD4+ or CD8+ T cells sorted from blood, obtained in a trial of the OX40 agonist ivuxolimab. This sequence originates from an adult with an advanced solid tumor such as melanoma, head and neck, liver or kidney cancer. The CDR3 spells CASTRAVAGTNEQFF. The CDR3 DNA follows: TGTGCCAGCACCAGAGCCGTGGCCGGAACCAATGAGCAGTTCTTC.